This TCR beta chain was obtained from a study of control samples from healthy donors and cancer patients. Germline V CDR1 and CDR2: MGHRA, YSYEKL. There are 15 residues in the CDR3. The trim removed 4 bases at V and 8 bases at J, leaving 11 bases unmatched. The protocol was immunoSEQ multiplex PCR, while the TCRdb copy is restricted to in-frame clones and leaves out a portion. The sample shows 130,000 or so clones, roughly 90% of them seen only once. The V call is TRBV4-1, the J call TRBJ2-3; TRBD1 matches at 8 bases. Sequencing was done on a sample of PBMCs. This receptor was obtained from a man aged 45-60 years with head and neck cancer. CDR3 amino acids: CASSPIGQGLGTQYF. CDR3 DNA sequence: TGCGCCAGCAGCCCCATAGGACAGGGCCTCGGTACGCAGTATTTT.